Listed below are T cell receptor beta chains from one sample, sequenced in a study of chemoradiotherapy in HPV16-positive cancers. Generated by immunoSEQ multiplex PCR, the TCRdb table keeps only in-frame clones and is missing some. The sample has some 16,000 clones, roughly 79% seen once. This sample was taken from a patient who underwent chemoradiotherapy. The receptors were gathered from a human donor with HPV-associated anogenital cancer. Both conserved end residues are part of each CDR3. The D gene is left open where the match is weak. Clone size is stated in some rows and not others, as once, few, many or a class when expanded.

CDR3 DNA | CDR3 protein | CDR3 length | V gene | D gene | J gene | clone size
TGTGCCAGCAGTGAATGGGGGGCGTATGGCTACACCTTC | CASSEWGAYGYTF | 13 | TRBV2 | - | TRBJ1-2 | few
TGTGCCAGCAGCCAAACCGGGGCCCAGTACTTC | CASSQTGAQYF | 11 | TRBV14 | - | TRBJ2-5 | -
TGTGCCAGCAGCCCTGATGGGACTGAAGCTTTCTTT | CASSPDGTEAFF | 12 | TRBV11-3 | - | TRBJ1-1 | -
TGTGCCAGCAGCCCAGGACAGGGAAACTATGGCTACACCTTC | CASSPGQGNYGYTF | 14 | TRBV7-3 | TRBD1 | TRBJ1-2 | -
TGTGCCAGCAGCTGGAGAACAGGGTCCGTCTACGAGCAGTACTTC | CASSWRTGSVYEQYF | 15 | TRBV5-5 | - | TRBJ2-7 | -
TGTGCCAGCGGAATCGACAGTTCCGAAGCTTTCTTT | CASGIDSSEAFF | 12 | TRBV28 | - | TRBJ1-1 | -
TGTGCCAGCAGTATCCTACAGGGCCAGCCCCAGCATTTT | CASSILQGQPQHF | 13 | TRBV28 | - | TRBJ1-5 | -
TGTGCCAGCAGTTTAACAATTAACACCGGGGAGCTGTTTTTT | CASSLTINTGELFF | 14 | TRBV6-1 | - | TRBJ2-2 | few
TGCGCCAGCAGCTTGTGGGACAGGGAGCTGTTTTTT | CASSLWDRELFF | 12 | TRBV5-1 | - | TRBJ2-2 | -
TGTGCCAGCTCACCTCTGCGGGACAGTAATCAGCCCCAGCATTTT | CASSPLRDSNQPQHF | 15 | TRBV18 | TRBD1 | TRBJ1-5 | -
TGTGCCAGCAGCATTGCAACAGGGGTTGGTGGCTACACCTTC | CASSIATGVGGYTF | 14 | TRBV7-9 | TRBD1 | TRBJ1-2 | -
TGCGCCAGCAGCCAAGAGCGGCTGGGGAGGACTGAAGCTTTCTTT | CASSQERLGRTEAFF | 15 | TRBV4-3 | - | TRBJ1-1 | -
TGTGCCAGCAGCTTAACGGGGGTTCGGAGCTCCTACGAGCAGTACTTC | CASSLTGVRSSYEQYF | 16 | TRBV7-8 | - | TRBJ2-7 | -
TGTGCCAGCTGGGGAGCGGGAGAAGCTTTCTTT | CASWGAGEAFF | 11 | TRBV5-6 | - | TRBJ1-1 | -
TGTGCCAGCTCACCCACCCCTTCAGGGGGCTATGGCTACACCTTC | CASSPTPSGGYGYTF | 15 | TRBV18 | TRBD1 | TRBJ1-2 | -
TGTGCCAGCATCCAGGGTCCCCTGGGCGGCTACACCTTC | CASIQGPLGGYTF | 13 | TRBV6-5 | - | TRBJ1-2 | few
TGCGCCAGCAGCTTCGGCGGAAACTCCTACGAGCAGTACTTC | CASSFGGNSYEQYF | 14 | TRBV5-1 | - | TRBJ2-7 | -
TGTGCCAGCAGTTACCGAGGGACAGGGGAGTTGTCTGGCTACACCTTC | CASSYRGTGELSGYTF | 16 | TRBV6-5 | TRBD1 | TRBJ1-2 | -
TGTGCCAGCAGTTTAGGGACAGGAGCCTCTGGAAACACCATATATTTT | CASSLGTGASGNTIYF | 16 | TRBV28 | TRBD1 | TRBJ1-3 | -
TGTGCCAGCAGTCGGGGAGCGGGGGGGCGGGAGACCCAGTACTTC | CASSRGAGGRETQYF | 15 | TRBV6-1 | TRBD2 | TRBJ2-5 | -
TGTGCCAGCAGGGCTCCGGGGGAGGTTTCCACCGGGGAGCTGTTTTTT | CASRAPGEVSTGELFF | 16 | TRBV11-2 | - | TRBJ2-2 | -
TGTGCCAGCAGCTTAGAGTCGGCGGCCGCTAACTATGGCTACACCTTC | CASSLESAAANYGYTF | 16 | TRBV7-2 | - | TRBJ1-2 | -
TGTGCCAGCAGCCAAGATAGGCCCCACAGGATAAGCTCTGGGGCCAACGTCCTGACTTTC | CASSQDRPHRISSGANVLTF | 20 | TRBV14 | - | TRBJ2-6 | -
TGTGCCAGTAGTATGCTAGGGACAGACCATTTTGGGAGTACGCAGTATTTT | CASSMLGTDHFGSTQYF | 17 | TRBV19 | TRBD1 | TRBJ2-3 | -
TGTGCCAGCAGTTCGATGCAGGCGGCAGATTATAATTCACCCCTCCACTTT | CASSSMQAADYNSPLHF | 17 | TRBV28 | - | TRBJ1-6 | once
TGTGCCAGCAGCGGCAGGGGGATTGAGCAGTTCTTC | CASSGRGIEQFF | 12 | TRBV7-9 | TRBD1 | TRBJ2-1 | -
TGTGCCTGGAGTGTAGGTGGGAATCAAGAGACCCAGTACTTC | CAWSVGGNQETQYF | 14 | TRBV30 | - | TRBJ2-5 | -
TGTGCCAGCAGCACGGAAGGAGAGGGCAATCAGCCCCAGCATTTT | CASSTEGEGNQPQHF | 15 | TRBV28 | - | TRBJ1-5 | -
TGTGCCAGCAGTTTTTACCGCGGGACAGTGTTATCCTACGAGCAGTACTTC | CASSFYRGTVLSYEQYF | 17 | TRBV28 | - | TRBJ2-7 | -
TGTGCCAGCAGCCAAGGGTTCGCCAACACCGGGGAGCTGTTTTTT | CASSQGFANTGELFF | 15 | TRBV7-9 | - | TRBJ2-2 | few
TGTGCCAGCAGCTTATATTTAGTAGTGAACCCTCAAGAGACCCAGTACTTC | CASSLYLVVNPQETQYF | 17 | TRBV7-2 | - | TRBJ2-5 | -